This T cell receptor (beta chain) was retrieved from a study of blood T cell repertoires in COVID-19. Whole-study context: The study drew acute and convalescent COVID-19 samples from the United States, Italy and Spain.

TCRdb's table, derived via immunoSEQ multiplex PCR, lists solely in-frame clones and lacks some. Of a few hundred thousand clones listed, roughly four fifths were seen once; the top ten hold 5.1%. V lost 2 bases and J 3 bases, leaving 17 bases between the germline ends. In germline, CDR1 is SGHRS, CDR2 YFSETQ. CDR3 length equals 16 residues. This clonotype originated in a woman in her fifties or sixties who had recovered from COVID-19. What was sequenced was PBMCs or T cells enriched from blood (not recorded which). This chain connects TRBV5-1 to TRBJ1-2; D might be TRBD1 (6 bases). The CDR3 loop is CASSFFGQPSDYGYTF. The CDR3 nucleotides read TGCGCCAGCAGCTTTTTCGGACAGCCCAGCGACTATGGCTACACCTTC. The full variable domain, completed using reference TRBV5-1 and TRBJ1-2, is KAGVTQTPRYLIKTRGQQVTLSCSPISGHRSVSWYQQTPGQGLQFLFEYFSETQRNKGNFPGRFSGRQFSNSRSEMNVSTLELGDSALYLCASSFFGQPSDYGYTFGSGTRLTVV.